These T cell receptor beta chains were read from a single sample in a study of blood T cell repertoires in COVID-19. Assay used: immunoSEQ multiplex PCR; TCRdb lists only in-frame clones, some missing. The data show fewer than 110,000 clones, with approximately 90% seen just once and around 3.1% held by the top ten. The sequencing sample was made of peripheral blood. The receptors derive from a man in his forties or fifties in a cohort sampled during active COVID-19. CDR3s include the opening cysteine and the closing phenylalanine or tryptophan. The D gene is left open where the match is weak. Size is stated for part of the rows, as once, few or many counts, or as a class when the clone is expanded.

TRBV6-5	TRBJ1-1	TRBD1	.	CASRDRAATEAFF	TGTGCCAGCAGGGACAGGGCGGCCACTGAAGCTTTCTTT
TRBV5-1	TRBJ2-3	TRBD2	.	CASSLDGGGAVDTQYF	TGCGCCAGCAGCTTGGACGGCGGGGGGGCGGTAGATACGCAGTATTTT
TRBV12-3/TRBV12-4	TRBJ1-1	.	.	CASSQGLNTEAFF	TGTGCCAGCAGTCAGGGGTTGAACACTGAAGCTTTCTTT
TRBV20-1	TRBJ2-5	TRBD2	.	CSASGWLAGPRGETQYF	TGCAGTGCTAGTGGATGGCTAGCGGGGCCACGTGGGGAGACCCAGTACTTC
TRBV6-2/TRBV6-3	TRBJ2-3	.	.	CASSYGGGAGTDTQYF	TGTGCCAGCAGTTACGGTGGGGGGGCTGGTACAGATACGCAGTATTTT
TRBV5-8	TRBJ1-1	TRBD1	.	CASSSGTGLAEAFF	TGTGCCAGCAGCTCCGGGACAGGGCTTGCTGAAGCTTTCTTT
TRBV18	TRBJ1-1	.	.	CASSARPGYGTEAFF	TGTGCCAGCTCCGCGCGGCCGGGGTACGGAACTGAAGCTTTCTTT
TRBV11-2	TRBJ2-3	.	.	CASSLEVPPRAQYF	TGTGCCAGCAGCTTAGAGGTCCCCCCGCGAGCGCAGTATTTT
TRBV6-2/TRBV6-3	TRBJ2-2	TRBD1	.	CASTPFPPGTGLNTGELFF	TGTGCCAGCACCCCGTTCCCACCCGGGACAGGGCTAAACACCGGGGAGCTGTTTTTT
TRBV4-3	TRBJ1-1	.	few	CASSQEIQAETEAFF	TGCGCCAGCAGCCAAGAGATCCAGGCCGAGACTGAAGCTTTCTTT
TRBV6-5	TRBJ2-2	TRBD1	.	CASSLGDSHIKLFF	TGTGCCAGCAGTCTCGGGGACAGCCATATTAAGCTGTTTTTT
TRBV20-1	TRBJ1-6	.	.	CSASPAYNSPLHF	TGCAGTGCTAGTCCGGCCTATAATTCACCCCTCCACTTT
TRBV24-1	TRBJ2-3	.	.	CATSEKQGGGDTQYF	TGTGCCACCAGTGAGAAACAGGGAGGGGGAGATACGCAGTATTTT
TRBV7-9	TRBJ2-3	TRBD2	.	CASSFTREGTDTQYF	TGTGCCAGCAGCTTTACACGGGAGGGCACAGATACGCAGTATTTT
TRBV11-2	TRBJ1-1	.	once	CASSLVGGPNTEAFF	TGTGCCAGCAGCTTAGTTGGGGGCCCGAACACTGAAGCTTTCTTT
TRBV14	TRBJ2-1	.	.	CASSQERLFNEQFF	TGTGCCAGCAGCCAAGAGCGGTTATTCAATGAGCAGTTCTTC
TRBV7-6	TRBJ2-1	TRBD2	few	CASSLWLAGGNEQFF	TGTGCCAGCAGCTTATGGCTAGCGGGGGGCAATGAGCAGTTCTTC
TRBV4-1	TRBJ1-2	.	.	CASSSPERQGKNYGYTF	TGCGCCAGCAGCTCCCCGGAACGTCAGGGGAAAAACTATGGCTACACCTTC
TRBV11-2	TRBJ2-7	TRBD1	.	CASREHGTGGRGQYF	TGTGCCAGCAGAGAACATGGGACAGGCGGACGGGGGCAGTACTTC
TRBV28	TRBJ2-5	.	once	CASSQGEAAETQYF	TGTGCCAGCAGTCAAGGGGAGGCGGCGGAGACCCAGTACTTC
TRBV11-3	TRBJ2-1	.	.	CASSSHYNEQFF	TGTGCCAGCAGCTCCCATTACAATGAGCAGTTCTTC
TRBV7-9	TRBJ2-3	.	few	CATGTDTQYF	TGTGCCACCGGCACAGATACGCAGTATTTT
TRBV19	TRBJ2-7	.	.	CASSTLVPSGEQYF	TGTGCCAGTAGTACACTAGTCCCAAGCGGCGAGCAGTACTTC
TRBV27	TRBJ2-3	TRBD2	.	CASSGSSGAHTDTQYF	TGTGCCAGCAGTGGTTCTAGCGGGGCCCACACAGATACGCAGTATTTT
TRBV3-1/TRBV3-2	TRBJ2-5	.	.	CASSQVDHSFLQTQYF	TGTGCCAGCAGCCAAGTGGATCACAGCTTCCTTCAGACCCAGTACTTC
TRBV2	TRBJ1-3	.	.	CASTGGNTIYF	TGTGCCAGCACGGGGGGAAACACCATATATTTT
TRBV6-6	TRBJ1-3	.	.	CASSYTETGGNTIYF	TGTGCCAGCAGTTACACCGAGACGGGGGGAAACACCATATATTTT
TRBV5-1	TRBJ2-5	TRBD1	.	CASSLGQGAAETQYF	TGCGCCAGCAGCTTGGGACAGGGGGCGGCGGAGACCCAGTACTTC
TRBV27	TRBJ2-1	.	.	CASSLQGTEQFF	TGTGCCAGCAGTTTACAGGGCACTGAGCAGTTCTTC
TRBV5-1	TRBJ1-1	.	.	CASSLREGVSNTEAFF	TGCGCCAGCAGCTTGCGAGAGGGGGTCTCGAACACTGAAGCTTTCTTT
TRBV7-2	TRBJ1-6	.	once	CASTPVPNSPLHF	TGTGCCAGCACCCCGGTCCCAAATTCACCCCTCCACTTT
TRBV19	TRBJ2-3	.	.	CASSILRTGTDTQYF	TGTGCCAGTAGTATACTAAGGACAGGCACAGATACGCAGTATTTT
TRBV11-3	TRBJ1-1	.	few	CASSFQGNTEAFF	TGTGCCAGCAGCTTCCAGGGGAACACTGAAGCTTTCTTT
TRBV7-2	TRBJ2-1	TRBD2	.	CASSLPAGPYNEQFF	TGTGCCAGCAGCCTCCCAGCGGGGCCCTACAATGAGCAGTTCTTC
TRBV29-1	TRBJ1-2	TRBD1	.	CSVKMDRSYGYTF	TGCAGCGTTAAGATGGACAGGAGCTATGGCTACACCTTC
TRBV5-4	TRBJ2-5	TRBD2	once	CASSRGLAGVEETQYF	TGTGCCAGCAGCCGCGGACTAGCGGGGGTAGAAGAGACCCAGTACTTC
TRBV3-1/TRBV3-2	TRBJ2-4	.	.	CASSQDGEGVAKNIQYF	TGTGCCAGCAGCCAAGATGGGGAAGGGGTAGCCAAAAACATTCAGTACTTC
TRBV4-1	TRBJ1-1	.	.	CASSQGPMNTEAFF	TGCGCCAGCAGCCAGGGGCCCATGAACACTGAAGCTTTCTTT
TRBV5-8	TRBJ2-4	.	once	CASSFGSYPENIQYF	TGTGCCAGCAGCTTTGGTTCGTATCCGGAAAACATTCAGTACTTC
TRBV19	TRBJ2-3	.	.	CASRLSGDLGTQYF	TGTGCCAGTAGGCTATCGGGGGACCTCGGTACGCAGTATTTT
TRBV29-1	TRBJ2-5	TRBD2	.	CSVVYPGGSETQYF	TGCAGCGTTGTGTATCCGGGGGGGTCGGAGACCCAGTACTTC
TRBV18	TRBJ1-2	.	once	CASSRMKSGTPDYGYTF	TGTGCCAGCTCACGGATGAAATCCGGGACTCCGGACTATGGCTACACCTTC
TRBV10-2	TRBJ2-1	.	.	CASSEVGRVTDEQFF	TGCGCCAGCAGTGAAGTCGGCAGGGTAACGGATGAGCAGTTCTTC
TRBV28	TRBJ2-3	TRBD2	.	CASSFLAGGTDTQYF	TGTGCCAGCAGTTTTTTGGCGGGGGGCACAGATACGCAGTATTTT
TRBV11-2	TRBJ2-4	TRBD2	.	CASSGGLAKYF	TGTGCCAGCAGCGGGGGACTAGCAAAGTACTTC
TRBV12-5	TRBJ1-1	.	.	CASGLDVGGGKAFF	TGTGCTAGTGGTTTGGACGTGGGGGGGGGAAAAGCTTTCTTT
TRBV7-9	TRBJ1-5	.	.	CASSPVSNQPQHF	TGTGCCAGCAGCCCAGTTAGCAATCAGCCCCAGCATTTT
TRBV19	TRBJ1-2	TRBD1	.	CASTGTEGRSNYGYTF	TGTGCCAGTACCGGGACAGAGGGAAGGAGTAACTATGGCTACACCTTC
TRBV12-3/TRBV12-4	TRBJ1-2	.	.	CASSPRLQGGYTF	TGTGCCAGCAGCCCCAGACTACAGGGTGGCTACACCTTC
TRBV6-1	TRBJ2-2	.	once	CASSEPSLPPGELFF	TGTGCCAGCAGTGAACCCTCCCTCCCCCCCGGGGAGCTGTTTTTT
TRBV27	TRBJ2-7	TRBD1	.	CASRTGQSLSYEQYF	TGTGCCAGCAGGACGGGACAGTCCCTCTCCTACGAGCAGTACTTC
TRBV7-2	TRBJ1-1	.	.	CASSLNQGGTEAFF	TGTGCCAGCAGCTTAAACCAGGGTGGTACTGAAGCTTTCTTT
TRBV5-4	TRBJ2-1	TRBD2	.	CASSFVAGAYNEQFF	TGTGCCAGCAGCTTCGTAGCGGGGGCCTACAATGAGCAGTTCTTC
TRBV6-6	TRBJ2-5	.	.	CASRPQGGIETQYF	TGTGCCAGCAGGCCACAGGGTGGAATAGAGACCCAGTACTTC